This TCR beta chain comes out of a study of blood T cell repertoires in COVID-19 (dated by TCRdb to 2020 to 2022). Background for the entire study: Samples from collaborators originated in the United States, Italy and Spain and spanned both the acute and convalescent phases of COVID-19. A freely available public database, intended as a resource for researchers studying the immune response to SARS-CoV-2, is where the repertoires were released. The sample metadata nearly always contained a de-identified subject ID, COVID-19 status, age in years and sex. The samples were drawn from the first 160 participants of the ongoing ImmuneRACE study and from under 1,500 subjects provided by 6 global collaborators. The material from the prospective study consisted of cDNA or gDNA derived from T cells, B-cell-depleted T cells, or PBMCs. The dataset comprised deeply sampled blood TCRbeta repertoires from subjects exposed to, actively infected with, or recovered from COVID-19. HLA class I and class II types, where available, came from metadata supplied by the sample provider rather than from assay-based typing.

To note about this clone: Its target antigen remains unknown. The sample holds no much larger clone one base away, and base qualities are not on file.

Collaborating institutions collected whole blood in K2EDTA tubes following their own protocols. For TCRbeta analysis, collaborators shipped samples as frozen whole blood, isolated PBMCs, or DNA extracted from either of those sample types. The paper as a whole reports these results and caveats: Clinical and demographic metadata were provided uncurated, with the amount varying by source and participant.

In the germline V gene, CDR1 corresponds to LGHNA and CDR2 to YNFKEQ. Trimming removed 1 base from V and 1 base from J, leaving 7 bases between the germline ends. The CDR3 holds 14 amino acids from the cysteine to the phenylalanine. The retained sequence is limited to the CDR3, 42 bases, with the frame set at the first base. TCRbeta CDR3 regions were amplified from genomic DNA by means of the immunoSEQ Assay, a bias-controlled multiplex PCR. In the paper's pipeline: Within the assay, amplification of reference gene primers was used to estimate how many nucleated cells each sample contained. To quantify the absolute abundance of each unique TCRbeta CDR3 rearrangement, sequence reads were collapsed and filtered. For each sample, productive Simpson clonality was calculated as the square root of Simpson's diversity index across productive rearrangements. This immuneACCESS table, as held by TCRdb, lists in-frame sequences with V and J called but not all clones. Of the missing ones, under half trace to an unresolved V gene in checked studies; the others have no known cause. V and J calls and clone size are copied from that table; D and trimming were computed from the DNA. Present in this sample are approximately 290,000 clones, 70% to 90% of which were seen just once. Together, the top ten hold under 15% of the sample.

This clonotype originated in a woman aged 55-69 years with acute or convalescent COVID-19. Specimen: peripheral blood. The chain joins TRBV4-2 to TRBJ1-2, and possibly TRBD1, on 5 matching bases. CDR3 sequence: CASSQVDSNYGYTF. In nucleotide form, the sequence is TGTGCCAGCAGCCAAGTCGACAGTAACTATGGCTACACCTTC.